A single sample is the source of the 18 T cell receptor beta chains below, sequenced in a study of cytomegalovirus exposure and HLA in healthy donors (dated by TCRdb to the late 2010s). Library prep was done by the immunoSEQ multiplex PCR assay. The multiplex PCR relied on a mix of 60 forward primers for TCR Vbeta segments and 13 reverse primers for TCR Jbeta segments. Imported from immuneACCESS, the table was reduced by TCRdb to in-frame sequences with V and J called. These copies leave out some clones; in studies compared against another copy, an unresolved V gene accounts for under half, and the cause of the remainder is not known. The table for this sample lists approximately 140,000 clones; roughly 80% of them were counted only once. The biggest ten clones account for roughly 6.7% of the sample. The sequenced material came from PBMCs. These receptors came from a woman aged 40-49 years in good health and CMV-seropositive.

This clone was observed a few times. This chain joins TRBV11-2 and TRBJ2-3, with TRBD2 matching over 7 bases. J was trimmed by 2 bases and V by 7 bases; bases with no gene match: 9. The CDR3 totals 15 residues. Germline CDR1 and CDR2: SGHAT and FQNNGV. CDR3 DNA sequence: TGTGCCAGCAAGAGAAGGGGACTACTCACAGATACGCAGTATTTT. It yields the protein CASKRRGLLTDTQYF.

The chain couples TRBV7-2 to TRBJ2-5; TRBD1 aligns across 9 bases. This CDR3 has 13 residues. The germline V gene encodes CDR1 SGHTA and CDR2 FQGNSA. V gave up 5 bases and J gave up 7 bases; unmatched junction bases: 5. The CDR3 DNA sequence: TGTGCCAGCAGCACGGGACAGGGAGGGACCCAGTACTTC. This encodes CASSTGQGGTQYF.

Here the CDR3 DNA reads TGCGCCAGCAGCTTGGTCCGGGGAGTATACAATGAGCAGTTCTTC. Amino acids: CASSLVRGVYNEQFF. The V gene is TRBV5-1, the J gene TRBJ2-1; possibly TRBD2 for D (5 bases). The CDR3 runs to 15 residues. Per the germline V gene, CDR1 is SGHRS and CDR2 is YFSETQ. V was cut by 0 bases and J by 4 bases, with 11 bases left in between.

This clone was observed a few times. The V and J genes are TRBV6-1 and TRBJ1-5, with 7 nucleotides matching TRBD1. Germline CDR1 reads MNHNS; CDR2 reads SASEGT. This CDR3 contains 13 residues. V gave up 6 bases and J gave up 6 bases; unmatched junction bases: 5. The CDR3 loop is CASRQGLGQPQHF. The CDR3 DNA sequence: TGTGCCAGCAGACAGGGGTTAGGTCAGCCCCAGCATTTT.

As regards this clone: Other DNA sequences in the same sample also yield this CDR3. V gene TRBV5-4 combines with J gene TRBJ1-2, with unresolved D. Per the germline V gene, CDR1 is SGHNT and CDR2 is YYREEE (reference sequence). The CDR3 sequence is 13 residues long. Trimming removed 1 base from V and 2 bases from J, with 6 bases in between. CDR3 coding DNA: TGTGCCAGCAGCTTGCCAGGAAACTATGGCTACACCTTC. Translated: CASSLPGNYGYTF.

V and J are TRBV2 and TRBJ2-1, with D unclear. The V end was cut by 7 bases, the J end by 0 bases, with 19 bases between. The germline V gene encodes CDR1 SNHLY and CDR2 FYNNEI. The CDR3 is 17 amino acids. DNA for the CDR3: TGTGCCAGCACCGAGAGAGAGACACGAAACTCCTACAATGAGCAGTTCTTC. Encoded protein: CASTERETRNSYNEQFF.

The DNA for the CDR3 is TGTGCCAGCAGCTCCATGGGGCGGGGGGCCGGAGATACGCAGTATTTT. Translation gives CASSSMGRGAGDTQYF. This chain connects TRBV7-3 to TRBJ2-3, with TRBD2 matching over 8 bases. The CDR3 runs 16 residues. The germline CDR1 and CDR2 sequences are SGHTA and FQGTGA. V lost 4 bases, J lost 5 bases, and 11 bases stayed unmatched. Supplemented by reference TRBV7-3 and TRBJ2-3, the full variable domain reads GAGVSQTPSNKVTEKGKYVELRCDPISGHTALYWYRQSLGQGPEFLIYFQGTGAADDSGLPNDRFFAVRPEGSVSTLKIQRTERGDSAVYLCASSSMGRGAGDTQYFGPGTRLTVL.

This clone came up once. The chain employs TRBV2 and TRBJ2-7, with TRBD1 as a possible D gene (5 bases). CDR3 length: 11 amino acids. Germline V gene data show CDR1 as SNHLY and CDR2 as FYNNEI. The germline V and J ends were trimmed by 8 bases and 1 base, with 6 bases remaining between them. CDR3 DNA sequence: TGTGCCAGCGGACAATCCTACGAGCAGTACTTC. This codes for CASGQSYEQYF.

The V gene is TRBV5-6, the J gene TRBJ1-1; D is unclear. V shed 2 bases and J shed 5 bases, with 10 bases lying between them. Germline lookup yields CDR1 SGHDT and CDR2 YYEEEE. CDR3 size: 13 residues. The CDR3 sequence: CASSFTRETEAFF. The DNA of the CDR3 is TGTGCCAGCAGCTTTACCCGCGAGACTGAAGCTTTCTTT.

This clone appeared once. The chain couples TRBV19 to TRBJ1-2; 10 nucleotides align to TRBD1. CDR1 and CDR2 from the germline V gene are LNHDA and SQIVND (reference sequence). Losses at the gene ends were 4 bases for V and 4 bases for J; bases not matched to a gene: 15. The CDR3 runs to 18 residues. In DNA, the CDR3 is TGTGCCAGTAGTACAGAGGCCGGGACAGGGGCTTCCATCTATGGCTACACCTTC. It translates to CASSTEAGTGASIYGYTF.

This chain joins TRBV28 and TRBJ1-2; 9 bases are a match to TRBD1. Germline V gene sequence: CDR1 MDHEN, CDR2 SYDVKM. The V gene end was trimmed by 5 bases and the J gene end by 2 bases; junction bases not matched to a gene: 9. This CDR3 contains 16 residues. CDR3 sequence: CASSGAGTGFNYGYTF. The DNA for the CDR3 is TGTGCCAGCAGTGGGGCCGGGACAGGGTTCAACTATGGCTACACCTTC.

The chain employs TRBV20-1 and TRBJ1-1, with TRBD1 as a possible D gene (5 bases). This CDR3 region has 11 residues. CDR1 is DFQATT and CDR2 is SNEGSKA in the germline V gene (reference sequence). Between the trimmed V and J ends, which lost 3 bases and 6 bases, there was a span of 8 bases. The CDR3 loop reads CSASETAEAFF. CDR3 sequence (DNA): TGCAGTGCTAGTGAGACAGCTGAAGCTTTCTTT.

The sample holds one count of this clone. The gene calls are TRBV2 and TRBJ1-2; a possible D gene is TRBD1 (5 bases). This CDR3 region has 11 residues. The V gene lost 5 bases and the J gene lost 12 bases, with 13 bases spanning the gap. In germline, CDR1 is SNHLY, CDR2 FYNNEI. In nucleotides, the CDR3 is TGTGCCAGCAGTCTGGGGGGTAGTAACACCTTC. Its protein product is CASSLGGSNTF.

The rearrangement links TRBV6-5 to TRBJ2-1, with TRBD2 identical over 8 bases. There are 15 residues in the CDR3. V lost 2 bases and J lost 4; bases outside the gene matches: 4. The V gene's germline CDR1 is MNHEY and CDR2 SVGAGI. The CDR3 bases are TGTGCCAGCAGTTACCGGCGGGGGGATTACAATGAGCAGTTCTTC. It codes for CASSYRRGDYNEQFF.

V gene TRBV6-5 combines with J gene TRBJ1-2; no reliable D call. Deletions cut 1 base from V and 1 base from J, with 7 bases between. This CDR3 contains 14 residues. Germline V CDR1 and CDR2: MNHEY, SVGAGI. CDR3 loop: CASSYYGINYGYTF. The CDR3 region has the DNA TGTGCCAGCAGTTACTACGGGATTAACTATGGCTACACCTTC.

The chain is built from TRBV30 and TRBJ2-3; TRBD1 agrees at 8 bases. The CDR3 covers 16 residues. V lost 3 bases and J lost 0; bases outside the gene matches: 8. Looked up from germline, CDR1 is GTSNPN and CDR2 is SVGIG (reference sequence). DNA for the CDR3: TGTGCCTGGAGCGAGGTGACAGGGGCTAGCACAGATACGCAGTATTTT. Amino acids: CAWSEVTGASTDTQYF.

V gene TRBV7-9 combines with J gene TRBJ2-5; 8 bases match TRBD1. The tail of the sequence fits TRBJ2-7 better, so the J call may be wrong. The CDR3 runs 14 residues. Per the germline V gene, CDR1 is SEHNR and CDR2 is FQNEAQ (reference sequence). The CDR3 DNA follows: TGTGCCAGCACCTCTCAGGGGGCATGGCGCGAGCAGTACTTC. Translating gives CASTSQGAWREQYF.

The chain employs TRBV10-1 and TRBJ2-7, with D hard to call. V dropped 4 bases and J dropped 6 bases, with 13 bases sitting between them. The germline V gene encodes CDR1 WNHNN and CDR2 SYGVQD (reference sequence). CDR3 length: 13 amino acids. The CDR3 loop is CASSAGPAVEQYF. The DNA for the CDR3 is TGCGCCAGCAGTGCTGGCCCCGCAGTCGAGCAGTACTTC.